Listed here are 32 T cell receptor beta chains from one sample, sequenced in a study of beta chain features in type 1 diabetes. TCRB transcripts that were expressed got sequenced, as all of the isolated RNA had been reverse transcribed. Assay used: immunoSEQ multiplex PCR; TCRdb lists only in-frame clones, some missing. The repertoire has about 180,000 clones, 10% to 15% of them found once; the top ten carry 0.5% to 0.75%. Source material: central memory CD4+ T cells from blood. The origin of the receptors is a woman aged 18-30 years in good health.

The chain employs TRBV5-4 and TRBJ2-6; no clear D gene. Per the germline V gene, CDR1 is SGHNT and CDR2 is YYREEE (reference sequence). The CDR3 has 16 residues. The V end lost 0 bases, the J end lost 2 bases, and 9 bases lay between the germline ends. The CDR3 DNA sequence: TGTGCCAGCAGCTTGGCTGGGCTGACTGGGGCCAACGTCCTGACTTTC. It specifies CASSLAGLTGANVLTF. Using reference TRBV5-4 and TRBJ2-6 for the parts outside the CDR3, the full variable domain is ETGVTQSPTHLIKTRGQQVTLRCSSQSGHNTVSWYQQALGQGPQFIFQYYREEENGRGNFPPRFSGLQFPNYSSELNVNALELDDSALYLCASSLAGLTGANVLTFGAGSRLTVL.

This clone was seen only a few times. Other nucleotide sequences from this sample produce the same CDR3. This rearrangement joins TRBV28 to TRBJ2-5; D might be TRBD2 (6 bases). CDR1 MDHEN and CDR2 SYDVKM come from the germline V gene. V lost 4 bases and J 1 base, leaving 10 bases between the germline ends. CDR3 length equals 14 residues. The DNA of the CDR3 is TGTGCCAGCAGTTCAGGGACTCCCCAAGAGACCCAGTACTTC. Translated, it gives CASSSGTPQETQYF.

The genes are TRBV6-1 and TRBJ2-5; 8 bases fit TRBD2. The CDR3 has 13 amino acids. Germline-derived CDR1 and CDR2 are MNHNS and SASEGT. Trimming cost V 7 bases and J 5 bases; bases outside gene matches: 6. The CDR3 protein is CASTGGTAETQYF. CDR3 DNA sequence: TGTGCCAGCACGGGGGGGACGGCGGAGACCCAGTACTTC.

CDR3 loop: CASSGGLAGHNEQFF. The CDR3 coding sequence is TGTGCCAGCAGCGGGGGACTAGCGGGACACAATGAGCAGTTCTTC. The chain links TRBV9 to TRBJ2-1; 13 bases agree with TRBD2. The CDR3 sequence is 15 residues long. The germline CDR1 and CDR2 sequences are SGDLS and YYNGEE. The junction had 2 bases not matched to a gene; V was cut back by 3 bases and J by 5 bases.

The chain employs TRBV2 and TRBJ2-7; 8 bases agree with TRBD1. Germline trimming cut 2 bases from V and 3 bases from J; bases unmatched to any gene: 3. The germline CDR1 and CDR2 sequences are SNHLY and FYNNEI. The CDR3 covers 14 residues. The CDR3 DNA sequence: TGTGCCAGCAGTGAACAGGGACAGGACTACGAGCAGTACTTC. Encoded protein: CASSEQGQDYEQYF.

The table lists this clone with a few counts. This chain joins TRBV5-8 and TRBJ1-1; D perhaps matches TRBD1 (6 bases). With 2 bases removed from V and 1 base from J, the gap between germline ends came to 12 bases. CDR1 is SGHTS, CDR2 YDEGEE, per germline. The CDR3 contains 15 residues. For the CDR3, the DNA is TGTGCCAGCAGCTTTGGGCCAGGGGCGAACACTGAAGCTTTCTTT. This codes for CASSFGPGANTEAFF.

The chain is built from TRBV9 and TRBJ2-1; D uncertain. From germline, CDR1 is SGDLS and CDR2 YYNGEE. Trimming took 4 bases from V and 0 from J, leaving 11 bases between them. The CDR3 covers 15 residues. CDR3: CASSPRLGSYNEQFF. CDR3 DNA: TGTGCCAGCAGCCCCAGGCTGGGCTCCTACAATGAGCAGTTCTTC. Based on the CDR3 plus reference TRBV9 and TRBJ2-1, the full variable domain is DSGVTQTPKHLITATGQRVTLRCSPRSGDLSVYWYQQSLDQGLQFLIQYYNGEERAKGNILERFSAQQFPDLHSELNLSSLELGDSALYFCASSPRLGSYNEQFFGPGTRLTVL.

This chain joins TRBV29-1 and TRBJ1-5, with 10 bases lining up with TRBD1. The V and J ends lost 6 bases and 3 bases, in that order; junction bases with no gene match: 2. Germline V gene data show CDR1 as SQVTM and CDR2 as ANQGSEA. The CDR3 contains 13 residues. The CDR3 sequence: CSVGTGDNQPQHF. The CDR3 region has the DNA TGCAGCGTCGGGACAGGGGACAATCAGCCCCAGCATTTT. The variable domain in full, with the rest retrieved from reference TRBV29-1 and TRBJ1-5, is SAVISQKPSRDICQRGTSLTIQCQVDSQVTMMFWYRQQPGQSLTLIATANQGSEATYESGFVIDKFPISRPNLTFSTLTVSNMSPEDSSIYLCSVGTGDNQPQHFGDGTRLSIL.

CDR3 in DNA: TGTGCCAGCAGCTTGCACAGAGTCTCCTACGAGCAGTACTTC. Its translation: CASSLHRVSYEQYF. The gene calls are TRBV5-8 and TRBJ2-7, with unresolved D. This CDR3 has 14 residues. Germline lookup yields CDR1 SGHTS and CDR2 YDEGEE. Trimming stripped 1 base from V and 0 bases from J, with 8 bases between. Full variable domain (missing parts from reference TRBV5-8 and TRBJ2-7): EAGVTQSPTHLIKTRGQQATLRCSPISGHTSVYWYQQALGLGLQFLLWYDEGEERNRGNFPPRFSGRQFPNYSSELNVNALELEDSALYLCASSLHRVSYEQYFGPGTRLTVT.

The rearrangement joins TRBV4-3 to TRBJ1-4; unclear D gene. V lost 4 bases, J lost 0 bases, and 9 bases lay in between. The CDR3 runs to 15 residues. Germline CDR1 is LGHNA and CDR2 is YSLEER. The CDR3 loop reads CASSREASTNEKLFF. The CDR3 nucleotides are TGCGCCAGCAGCCGGGAGGCTTCAACTAATGAAAAACTGTTTTTT.

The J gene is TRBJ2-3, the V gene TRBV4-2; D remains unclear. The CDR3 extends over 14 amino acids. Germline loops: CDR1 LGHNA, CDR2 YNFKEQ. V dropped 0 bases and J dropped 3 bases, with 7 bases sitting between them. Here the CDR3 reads CASSQEVRTDTQYF. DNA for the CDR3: TGTGCCAGCAGCCAAGAGGTCAGGACAGATACGCAGTATTTT.

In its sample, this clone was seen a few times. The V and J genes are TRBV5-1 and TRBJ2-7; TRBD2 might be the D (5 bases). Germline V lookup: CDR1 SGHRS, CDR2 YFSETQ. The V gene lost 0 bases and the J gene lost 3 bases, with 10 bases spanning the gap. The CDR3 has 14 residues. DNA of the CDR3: TGCGCCAGCAGCTTGGTAGAGGGATTCTACGAGCAGTACTTC. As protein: CASSLVEGFYEQYF.

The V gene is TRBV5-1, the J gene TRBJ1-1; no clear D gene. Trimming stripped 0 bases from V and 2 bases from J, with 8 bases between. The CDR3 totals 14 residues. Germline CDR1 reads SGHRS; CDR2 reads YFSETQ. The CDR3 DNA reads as TGCGCCAGCAGCTTGGAGCTGGTAAACACTGAAGCTTTCTTT. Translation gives CASSLELVNTEAFF.

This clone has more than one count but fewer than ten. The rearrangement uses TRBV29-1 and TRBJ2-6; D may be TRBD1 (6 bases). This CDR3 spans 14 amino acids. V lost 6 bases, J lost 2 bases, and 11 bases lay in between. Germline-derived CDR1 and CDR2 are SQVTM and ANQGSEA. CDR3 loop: CSVLNRAGANVLTF. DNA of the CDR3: TGCAGCGTACTTAACAGGGCTGGGGCCAACGTCCTGACTTTC.

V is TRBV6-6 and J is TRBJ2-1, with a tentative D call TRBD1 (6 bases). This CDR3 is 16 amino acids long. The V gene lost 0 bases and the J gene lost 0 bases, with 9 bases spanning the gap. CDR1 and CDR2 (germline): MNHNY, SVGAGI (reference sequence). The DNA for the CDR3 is TGTGCCAGCAGTTACTCCAGGGGCAGCTCCTACAATGAGCAGTTCTTC. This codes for CASSYSRGSSYNEQFF.

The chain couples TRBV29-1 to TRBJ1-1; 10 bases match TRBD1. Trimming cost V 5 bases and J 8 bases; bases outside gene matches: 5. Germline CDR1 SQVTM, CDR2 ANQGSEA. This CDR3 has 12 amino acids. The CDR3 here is CSVYDRGQEAFF. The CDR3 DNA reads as TGCAGCGTTTATGACAGGGGGCAGGAAGCTTTCTTT.

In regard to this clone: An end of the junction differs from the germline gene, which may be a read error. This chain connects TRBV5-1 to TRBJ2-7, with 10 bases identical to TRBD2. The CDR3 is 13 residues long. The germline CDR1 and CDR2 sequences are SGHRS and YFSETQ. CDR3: CASSPGTSDQWNF. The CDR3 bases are TGCGCCAGCAGCCCCGGGACTAGCGACCAATGGAACTTC. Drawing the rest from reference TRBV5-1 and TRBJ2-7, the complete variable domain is KAGVTQTPRYLIKTRGQQVTLSCSPISGHRSVSWYQQTPGQGLQFLFEYFSETQRNKGNFPGRFSGRQFSNSRSEMNVSTLELGDSALYLCASSPGTSDQWNFGPGTRLTVT.

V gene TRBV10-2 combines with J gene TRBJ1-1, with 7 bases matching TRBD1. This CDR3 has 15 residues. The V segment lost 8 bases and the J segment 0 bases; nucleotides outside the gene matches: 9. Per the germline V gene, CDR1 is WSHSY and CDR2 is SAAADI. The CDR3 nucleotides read TGCGCCAGCCAGGAACAGGGGCGCATGAACACTGAAGCTTTCTTT. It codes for CASQEQGRMNTEAFF.

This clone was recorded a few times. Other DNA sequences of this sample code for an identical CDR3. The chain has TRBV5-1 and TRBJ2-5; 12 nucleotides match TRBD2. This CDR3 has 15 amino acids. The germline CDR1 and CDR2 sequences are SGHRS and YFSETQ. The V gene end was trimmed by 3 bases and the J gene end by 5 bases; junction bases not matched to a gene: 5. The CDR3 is CASSSGLAGRETQYF. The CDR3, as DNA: TGCGCCAGCAGCTCGGGACTAGCGGGTAGGGAGACCCAGTACTTC. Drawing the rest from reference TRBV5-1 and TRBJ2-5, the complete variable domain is KAGVTQTPRYLIKTRGQQVTLSCSPISGHRSVSWYQQTPGQGLQFLFEYFSETQRNKGNFPGRFSGRQFSNSRSEMNVSTLELGDSALYLCASSSGLAGRETQYFGPGTRLLVL.

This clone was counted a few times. CDR3 in amino acids: CATSSPRGEGPDEQFF. CDR3 nucleotides: TGTGCCACCAGCAGTCCTAGGGGGGAGGGGCCCGATGAGCAGTTCTTC. This chain uses TRBV15 with TRBJ2-1; D is perhaps TRBD2 (7 bases). CDR3 length equals 16 residues. Per the germline V gene, CDR1 is LNHNV and CDR2 is YYDKDF (reference sequence). The V end was cut by 3 bases, the J end by 8 bases, with 20 bases between.

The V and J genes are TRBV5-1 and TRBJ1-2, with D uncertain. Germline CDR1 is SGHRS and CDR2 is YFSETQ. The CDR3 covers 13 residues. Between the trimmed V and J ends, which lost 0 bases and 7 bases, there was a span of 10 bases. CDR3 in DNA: TGCGCCAGCAGCTTGGGTAGGAGGGTTGGCTACACCTTC. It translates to CASSLGRRVGYTF.

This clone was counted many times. The CDR3 DNA sequence: TGTGCCAGCAGAAGGGACAGGAGGAACAATGAGCAGTTCTTC. Encoded protein: CASRRDRRNNEQFF. V usage is TRBV7-2 and J usage is TRBJ2-1; 8 nucleotides agree with TRBD1. V shed 6 bases, J shed 5 bases, and the junction held 6 bases outside the gene matches. The CDR3 totals 14 residues. CDR1 is SGHTA, CDR2 FQGNSA, per germline.

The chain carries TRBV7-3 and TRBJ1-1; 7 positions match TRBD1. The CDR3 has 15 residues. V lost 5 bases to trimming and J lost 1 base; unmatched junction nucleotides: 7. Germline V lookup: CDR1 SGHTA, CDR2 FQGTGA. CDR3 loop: CASSPGGQQNTEAFF. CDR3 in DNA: TGTGCCAGCAGCCCTGGGGGACAGCAGAACACTGAAGCTTTCTTT.

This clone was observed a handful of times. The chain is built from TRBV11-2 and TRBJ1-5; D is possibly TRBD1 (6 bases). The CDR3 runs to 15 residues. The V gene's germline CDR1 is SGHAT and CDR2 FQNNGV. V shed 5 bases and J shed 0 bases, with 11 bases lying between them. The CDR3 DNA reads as TGTGCCAGCAGCCTGGACAGTTATAGCAATCAGCCCCAGCATTTT. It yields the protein CASSLDSYSNQPQHF.

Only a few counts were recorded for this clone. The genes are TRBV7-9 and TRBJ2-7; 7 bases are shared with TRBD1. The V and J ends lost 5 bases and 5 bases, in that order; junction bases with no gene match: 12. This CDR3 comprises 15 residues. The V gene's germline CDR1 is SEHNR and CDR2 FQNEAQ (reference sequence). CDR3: CASSPPTTGTHEQYF. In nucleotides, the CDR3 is TGTGCCAGCAGCCCACCCACGACAGGGACCCACGAGCAGTACTTC.

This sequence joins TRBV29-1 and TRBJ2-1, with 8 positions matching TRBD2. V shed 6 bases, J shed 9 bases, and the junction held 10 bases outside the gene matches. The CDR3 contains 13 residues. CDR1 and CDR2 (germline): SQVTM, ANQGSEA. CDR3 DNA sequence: TGCAGCGTGAGCGGGGGATTGGGGGGTGAGCAGTTCTTC. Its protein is CSVSGGLGGEQFF.

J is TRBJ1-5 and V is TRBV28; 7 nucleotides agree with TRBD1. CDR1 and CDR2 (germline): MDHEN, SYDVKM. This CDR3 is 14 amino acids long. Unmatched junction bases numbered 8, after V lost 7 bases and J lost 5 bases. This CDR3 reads CASTYRDSYQPQHF. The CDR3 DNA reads TGTGCCAGCACCTACCGGGACAGCTATCAGCCCCAGCATTTT.

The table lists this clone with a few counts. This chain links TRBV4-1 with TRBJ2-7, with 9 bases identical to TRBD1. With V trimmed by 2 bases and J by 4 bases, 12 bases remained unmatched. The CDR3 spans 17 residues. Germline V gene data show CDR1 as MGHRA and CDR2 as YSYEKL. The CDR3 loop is CASSQTMGQGNRYEQYF. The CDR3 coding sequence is TGCGCCAGCAGCCAAACCATGGGACAGGGCAATCGGTACGAGCAGTACTTC.

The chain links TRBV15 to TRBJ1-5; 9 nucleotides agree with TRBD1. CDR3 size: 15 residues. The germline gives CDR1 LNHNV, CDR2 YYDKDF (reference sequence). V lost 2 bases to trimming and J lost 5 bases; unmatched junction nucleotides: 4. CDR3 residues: CATSRRQGGDQPQHF. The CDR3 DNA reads TGTGCCACCAGCAGACGACAGGGGGGAGATCAGCCCCAGCATTTT.

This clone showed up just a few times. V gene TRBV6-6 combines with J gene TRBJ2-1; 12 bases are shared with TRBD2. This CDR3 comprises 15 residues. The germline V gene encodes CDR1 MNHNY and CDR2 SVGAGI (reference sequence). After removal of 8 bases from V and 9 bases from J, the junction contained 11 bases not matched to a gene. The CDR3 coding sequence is TGTGCCAGCGCCGGCTCTAGCGGGAGGGCCCTTGAGCAGTTCTTC. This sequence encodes CASAGSSGRALEQFF.

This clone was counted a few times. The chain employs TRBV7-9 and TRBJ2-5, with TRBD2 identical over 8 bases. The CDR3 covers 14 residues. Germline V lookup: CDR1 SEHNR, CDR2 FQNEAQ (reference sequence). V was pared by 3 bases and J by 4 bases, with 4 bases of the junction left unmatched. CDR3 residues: CASSLRGERETQYF. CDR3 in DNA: TGTGCCAGCAGCTTGCGGGGGGAGCGAGAGACCCAGTACTTC.

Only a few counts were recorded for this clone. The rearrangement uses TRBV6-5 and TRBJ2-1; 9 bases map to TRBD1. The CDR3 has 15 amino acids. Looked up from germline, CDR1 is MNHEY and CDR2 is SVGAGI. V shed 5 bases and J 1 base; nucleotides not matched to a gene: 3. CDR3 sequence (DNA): TGTGCCAGCAGTCCCGGGACAGGGTCCTACAATGAGCAGTTCTTC. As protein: CASSPGTGSYNEQFF.